One and the same sample provided the 20 T cell receptor beta chains below, sequenced in a study of blood T cell repertoires in COVID-19. Sequenced by immunoSEQ multiplex PCR; TCRdb stores in-frame clones only, minus some. The table has nearly 110,000 clones, 65% to 75% seen once. Sequencing used peripheral blood. These receptors were obtained from a human donor with acute or convalescent COVID-19. The donor label of this sample is uncertain.

The CDR3 loop reads CASGLASYTF. The DNA of the CDR3 is TGTGCCAGCGGCCTTGCAAGCTACACCTTC. This chain links TRBV2 with TRBJ1-2, with D unresolved. Germline CDR1 reads SNHLY; CDR2 reads FYNNEI. The germline V and J ends were trimmed by 8 bases and 9 bases, with 10 bases remaining between them. This CDR3 comprises 10 residues.

The V and J genes are TRBV7-9 and TRBJ1-2; the D gene is possibly TRBD1 (6 bases). This CDR3 is 15 amino acids long. Germline CDR1 is SEHNR and CDR2 is FQNEAQ (reference sequence). V was clipped by 5 bases and J by 7 bases, with 20 bases between them. CDR3 sequence (DNA): TGTGCCAGCAGCCGTCGGGACCCGGGGGGGCGTGGCTACACCTTC. Its protein is CASSRRDPGGRGYTF.

The chain links TRBV7-9 to TRBJ2-2; TRBD2 matches 8 bases. Germline CDR1 is SEHNR and CDR2 is FQNEAQ (reference sequence). The CDR3 runs 15 residues. V lost 5 bases, J lost 2 bases, and 4 bases stayed unmatched. The CDR3 protein is CASSAGGLNTGELFF. The CDR3 DNA follows: TGTGCCAGCAGCGCGGGGGGCCTCAACACCGGGGAGCTGTTTTTT. The variable domain in full, with the rest retrieved from reference TRBV7-9 and TRBJ2-2, is DTGVSQNPRHKITKRGQNVTFRCDPISEHNRLYWYRQTLGQGPEFLTYFQNEAQLEKSRLLSDRFSAERPKGSFSTLEIQRTEQGDSAMYLCASSAGGLNTGELFFGEGSRLTVL.

The chain joins TRBV5-1 to TRBJ2-1, with a weak D call TRBD2 (5 bases). The germline V gene encodes CDR1 SGHRS and CDR2 YFSETQ. Trimming cost V 4 bases and J 5 bases, with 10 bases left between them. The CDR3 length is 13 residues. The CDR3 DNA follows: TGCGCCAGCAGCACCGGACTTCACAATGAGCAGTTCTTC. Protein: CASSTGLHNEQFF.

The chain employs TRBV2 and TRBJ2-3; D gene ambiguous. V was cut by 5 bases and J by 2 bases, with 11 bases left in between. Germline V gene lookup returns CDR1 SNHLY and CDR2 FYNNEI. The CDR3 consists of 14 residues. Here the CDR3 reads CASSLVALTDTQYF. DNA of the CDR3: TGTGCCAGCAGTTTGGTTGCGCTCACAGATACGCAGTATTTT. The variable domain in full, completed from reference TRBV2 and TRBJ2-3, reads EPEVTQTPSHQVTQMGQEVILRCVPISNHLYFYWYRQILGQKVEFLVSFYNNEISEKSEIFDDQFSVERPDGSNFTLKIRSTKLEDSAMYFCASSLVALTDTQYFGPGTRLTVL.

The chain combines TRBV9 with TRBJ2-2, with 9 bases identical to TRBD2. The CDR3 sequence is 16 residues long. V dropped 3 bases and J dropped 7; count of bases not matched to a gene: 10. Germline values: CDR1 SGDLS, CDR2 YYNGEE. The CDR3 loop reads CASSGRASGDGGELFF. The CDR3 nucleotides are TGTGCCAGCAGCGGGCGAGCTAGCGGGGATGGCGGGGAGCTGTTTTTT. The variable domain in full, completed from reference TRBV9 and TRBJ2-2, reads DSGVTQTPKHLITATGQRVTLRCSPRSGDLSVYWYQQSLDQGLQFLIQYYNGEERAKGNILERFSAQQFPDLHSELNLSSLELGDSALYFCASSGRASGDGGELFFGEGSRLTVL.

The chain links TRBV6-4 to TRBJ2-1; TRBD1 matches 7 bases. Germline V gene lookup returns CDR1 MRHNA and CDR2 SNTAGT. Unmatched junction bases numbered 15, after V lost 10 bases and J lost 9 bases. The length of the CDR3 is 14 residues. The CDR3 DNA sequence: TGTGCCATCGCGAACAGGGGTTATTTTAGTGAGCAGTTCTTC. It specifies CAIANRGYFSEQFF.

The chain links TRBV6-5 to TRBJ2-7; 11 nucleotides match TRBD2. The CDR3 loop spans 14 amino acids. CDR1 is MNHEY, CDR2 SVGAGI, per germline. The V segment lost 7 bases and the J segment 3 bases; nucleotides outside the gene matches: 5. This chain's CDR3 is CASTRSGGDYEQYF. For the CDR3, the DNA is TGTGCCAGCACCCGTAGCGGGGGGGACTACGAGCAGTACTTC.

V is TRBV24-1 and J is TRBJ1-1, with TRBD1 matching 10 bases. Trimming took 2 bases from V and 3 from J; bases not matched to a gene: 2. The germline V gene encodes CDR1 KGHDR and CDR2 SFDVKD. The CDR3 extends over 15 amino acids. The CDR3: CATSDSGTGDTEAFF. The CDR3 DNA is TGTGCCACCAGTGATTCCGGGACAGGGGACACTGAAGCTTTCTTT.

This chain joins TRBV15 and TRBJ2-3; TRBD2 matches at 8 bases. Per germline, CDR1 LNHNV and CDR2 YYDKDF (reference sequence). The CDR3 has 16 amino acids. Trimming at V came to 1 base and at J to 6 bases, leaving 9 bases not matched to a gene. Written as DNA, the CDR3 is TGTGCCACCAGCAGAGTTAGCGGGGAGGGAGGGGATACGCAGTATTTT. Translation: CATSRVSGEGGDTQYF.

V usage is TRBV6-5 and J usage is TRBJ1-1, with TRBD1 identical over 10 bases. Germline lookup yields CDR1 MNHEY and CDR2 SVGAGI. The CDR3 spans 14 residues. After removal of 6 bases from V and 3 bases from J, the junction contained 4 bases not matched to a gene. CDR3 DNA sequence: TGTGCCAGCAGGGGACAGGGGAGGGACACTGAAGCTTTCTTT. It is translated as CASRGQGRDTEAFF.

This clone was detected a few times. The rearrangement joins TRBV5-4 to TRBJ2-7; 7 bases align to TRBD1. CDR1 is SGHNT and CDR2 is YYREEE in the germline V gene (reference sequence). CDR3 size: 13 residues. V shed 4 bases and J 6 bases; nucleotides not matched to a gene: 7. The DNA of the CDR3 is TGTGCCAGCAGCAGAGACAGGGCCATCGAGCAGTACGTC. It codes for CASSRDRAIEQYV.

CDR3 DNA: TGTGCCATCAGTGAGGGGGGGGACAGGCGGAACTATGGCTACACCTTC. It encodes CAISEGGDRRNYGYTF. The chain combines TRBV10-3 with TRBJ1-2; TRBD1 matches at 8 bases. V shed 2 bases, J shed 2 bases, and the junction held 7 bases outside the gene matches. Germline V lookup: CDR1 ENHRY, CDR2 SYGVKD. The CDR3 has 16 residues.

This clone has only a few counts. The chain couples TRBV5-1 to TRBJ1-1; D may be TRBD1 (6 bases). V dropped 7 bases and J dropped 4 bases, with 17 bases sitting between them. Germline CDR1 is SGHRS and CDR2 is YFSETQ. The CDR3 runs to 14 residues. The CDR3 reads CASAHRVFSTEAFF. CDR3 coding DNA: TGCGCCAGCGCACACAGGGTGTTTAGCACTGAAGCTTTCTTT.

The rearrangement joins TRBV29-1 to TRBJ1-1; no reliable D call. Germline V gene sequence: CDR1 SQVTM, CDR2 ANQGSEA. V lost 6 bases and J 5 bases, leaving 10 bases between the germline ends. CDR3 length: 11 amino acids. CDR3 in DNA: TGCAGCGTGTACCAGAAGACTGAAGCTTTCTTT. Protein product: CSVYQKTEAFF. Full variable domain (missing parts from reference TRBV29-1 and TRBJ1-1): SAVISQKPSRDICQRGTSLTIQCQVDSQVTMMFWYRQQPGQSLTLIATANQGSEATYESGFVIDKFPISRPNLTFSTLTVSNMSPEDSSIYLCSVYQKTEAFFGQGTRLTVV.

The chain employs TRBV5-1 and TRBJ2-2, with D unresolved. V lost 0 bases to trimming and J lost 0 bases, with 6 bases between them. Germline V gene data show CDR1 as SGHRS and CDR2 as YFSETQ. The CDR3 is 15 amino acids. This chain's CDR3 is CASSLGRTNTGELFF. As DNA, the CDR3 is TGCGCCAGCAGCTTGGGCAGGACGAACACCGGGGAGCTGTTTTTT.

The rearrangement joins TRBV6-5 to TRBJ2-3; 15 nucleotides match TRBD2. This CDR3 contains 14 residues. Germline V lookup: CDR1 MNHEY, CDR2 SVGAGI. Losses at the gene ends were 6 bases for V and 7 bases for J; bases not matched to a gene: 2. CDR3 region: CASRGLAGGYTQYF. The CDR3 DNA reads as TGTGCCAGCAGGGGACTAGCGGGGGGTTATACGCAGTATTTT.

The chain carries TRBV21-1 and TRBJ1-5; TRBD1 reflects the table's D call only, with no check against the DNA. TRBV21-1 has pseudogene status. This CDR3 spans 20 amino acids. In DNA, the CDR3 is TGTGCCAGCAGCAAAGGGAGGCCGGGACAGGGGAAGCGGGATAATCAGCCCCAGCATTTT. Protein: CASSKGRPGQGKRDNQPQHF.

This chain links TRBV29-1 with TRBJ2-3; 7 nucleotides align to TRBD2. V lost 4 bases, J lost 2 bases, and 6 bases stayed unmatched. The germline V gene has CDR1 SQVTM and CDR2 ANQGSEA. The length of the CDR3 is 14 residues. The CDR3 DNA sequence: TGCAGCGTTGCCCTCGGGGGGACCACAGATACGCAGTATTTT. Translation gives CSVALGGTTDTQYF.

A single count supports this clone. The gene calls are TRBV7-2 and TRBJ2-1; 9 bases line up with TRBD2. The junction had 5 bases not matched to a gene; V was cut back by 4 bases and J by 10 bases. Germline V gene lookup returns CDR1 SGHTA and CDR2 FQGNSA. The CDR3 covers 13 residues. CDR3 residues: CASSSAGGREQFF. CDR3 nucleotide sequence: TGTGCCAGCAGCTCCGCGGGGGGGCGGGAGCAGTTCTTC. The full variable domain, rest sourced from reference TRBV7-2 and TRBJ2-1, is GAGVSQSPSNKVTEKGKDVELRCDPISGHTALYWYRQSLGQGLEFLIYFQGNSAPDKSGLPSDRFSAERTGGSVSTLTIQRTQQEDSAVYLCASSSAGGREQFFGPGTRLTVL.